Listed below are T cell receptor beta chains from one sample, sequenced in a study of post-analysis software for immune sequencing data. TCRdb re-derived calls from the PCR reads in MiXCR, one entry per CDR3 protein. Here the sample spans 350,000 to 500,000 distinct CDR3 sequences, 30% to 40% being singletons. Sequencing input: blood. Source of these receptors: a girl aged 2 to 9 with multiple sclerosis. The CDR3 runs from the conserved cysteine through the conserved F or W. A D gene is named only where the DNA matches it firmly. The size entry is marked missing in some rows and otherwise reads once, few, many or a size class.

size	D	V	J	CDR3	DNA
few	TRBD1	TRBV20-1	TRBJ1-1	CSAYPQGHNTEAFF	TGCAGTGCTTATCCACAGGGGCACAACACTGAAGCTTTCTTT
few	.	TRBV5-6	TRBJ1-2	CASSFRAVFYGYTF	TGTGCCAGCAGCTTCCGGGCTGTCTTCTATGGCTACACCTTC
few	TRBD2	TRBV28	TRBJ2-5	CASSSTASGGRETQYF	TGTGCCAGCAGCTCAACTGCTAGCGGAGGTCGGGAGACCCAGTACTTC
few	.	TRBV9	TRBJ2-7	CASSSSASGYEQYF	TGTGCCAGCAGCAGTAGCGCCTCCGGCTACGAGCAGTACTTC
few	TRBD2	TRBV5-1	TRBJ2-1	CASSLGGTSGNNEQFF	TGCGCCAGCAGCTTGGGGGGGACTAGCGGGAACAATGAGCAGTTCTTC
.	.	TRBV10-3	TRBJ1-5	CASGGEGIGFNQPQHF	TGTGCCTCCGGGGGCGAGGGGATCGGATTCAATCAGCCCCAGCATTTT
.	.	TRBV28	TRBJ2-3	CASRITRTDTQYF	TGTGCCAGCAGAATCACCCGCACAGATACGCAGTATTTT
few	TRBD1	TRBV6-6	TRBJ1-2	CASSFSSDRVRGYTF	TGTGCCAGCAGTTTTTCCTCCGACAGGGTTCGTGGCTACACCTTC
.	.	TRBV24-1	TRBJ1-5	CATSSRGGQPQHF	TGTGCCACCAGTAGCAGGGGTGGTCAGCCCCAGCATTTT
few	.	TRBV5-1	TRBJ2-7	CASSHGQTYEQYF	TGCGCCAGCAGCCACGGACAGACCTACGAGCAGTACTTC
.	.	TRBV3-1	TRBJ2-7	CASSQEGWDEQYF	TGTGCCAGCAGCCAGGAGGGATGGGACGAGCAGTACTTC
few	.	TRBV20-1	TRBJ2-6	CSASVHSGANVLTF	TGCAGTGCGAGTGTCCACTCTGGGGCCAACGTCCTGACTTTC
few	.	TRBV20-1	TRBJ1-2	CSARDRPTDGYTF	TGCAGTGCTAGAGACCGCCCGACAGATGGCTACACCTTC
.	TRBD1	TRBV9	TRBJ2-5	CASSPGDSSQETQYF	TGTGCCAGCAGCCCTGGGGACAGCTCACAAGAGACCCAGTACTTC
.	TRBD1	TRBV12-3/TRBV12-4	TRBJ1-2	CASSFRPGQADYGYTF	TGTGCCAGCAGTTTTAGACCGGGACAGGCCGACTATGGCTACACCTTC
.	.	TRBV20-1	TRBJ2-5	CSARDLGGVNQETQYF	TGCAGTGCTAGAGATCTCGGGGGAGTGAACCAAGAGACCCAGTACTTC
.	TRBD1	TRBV3-1	TRBJ1-4	CASSTWTGNSEKLFF	TGTGCCAGCAGCACATGGACAGGGAACAGCGAAAAACTGTTTTTT
.	.	TRBV5-1	TRBJ2-7	CASSMEKEEGEQYF	TGCGCCAGCAGCATGGAGAAGGAGGAGGGCGAGCAGTACTTC
.	.	TRBV20-1	TRBJ2-3	CSALGPLSTDTQYF	TGCAGTGCCCTCGGACCCCTGTCCACAGATACGCAGTATTTT
few	.	TRBV5-1	TRBJ2-7	CASSLGGSPPYEQYF	TGCGCCAGCAGCTTGGGTGGGTCCCCGCCCTACGAGCAGTACTTC
many	.	TRBV15	TRBJ2-5	CATSNGQWQETQYF	TGTGCCACCAGCAACGGACAGTGGCAAGAGACCCAGTACTTC
.	TRBD2	TRBV7-2	TRBJ2-3	CASSLNQRGSTDTRYF	TGTGCCAGCAGCTTAAATCAGCGGGGTAGCACAGATACGCGGTATTTT
few	TRBD1	TRBV28	TRBJ1-1	CASSFTGVGTEAFF	TGTGCCAGCAGTTTCACAGGGGTAGGGACTGAAGCTTTCTTT
.	.	TRBV11-2	TRBJ1-1	CASSLAGGGTEAFF	TGTGCCAGCAGCTTAGCCGGGGGGGGGACTGAAGCTTTCTTT
few	.	TRBV12-3/TRBV12-4	TRBJ1-5	CASSLRGINQPQHF	TGTGCCAGCAGTTTACGCGGGATCAATCAGCCCCAGCATTTT
.	.	TRBV20-1	TRBJ2-5	CSADFLSPHQETQYF	TGCAGTGCAGACTTCCTCAGCCCACACCAAGAGACCCAGTACTTC
.	.	TRBV6-6	TRBJ1-4	CASSYGGWESGEKLFF	TGTGCCAGCAGTTACGGGGGGTGGGAGTCGGGGGAAAAACTGTTTTTT
.	.	TRBV12-3/TRBV12-4	TRBJ2-1	CASSLFLGAETQFF	TGTGCCAGCAGTTTATTTCTGGGGGCAGAGACCCAGTTCTTC
.	.	TRBV12-3/TRBV12-4	TRBJ1-5	CASSVGLSSNQPQHF	TGTGCCAGCAGTGTAGGATTATCTAGCAATCAGCCCCAGCATTTT